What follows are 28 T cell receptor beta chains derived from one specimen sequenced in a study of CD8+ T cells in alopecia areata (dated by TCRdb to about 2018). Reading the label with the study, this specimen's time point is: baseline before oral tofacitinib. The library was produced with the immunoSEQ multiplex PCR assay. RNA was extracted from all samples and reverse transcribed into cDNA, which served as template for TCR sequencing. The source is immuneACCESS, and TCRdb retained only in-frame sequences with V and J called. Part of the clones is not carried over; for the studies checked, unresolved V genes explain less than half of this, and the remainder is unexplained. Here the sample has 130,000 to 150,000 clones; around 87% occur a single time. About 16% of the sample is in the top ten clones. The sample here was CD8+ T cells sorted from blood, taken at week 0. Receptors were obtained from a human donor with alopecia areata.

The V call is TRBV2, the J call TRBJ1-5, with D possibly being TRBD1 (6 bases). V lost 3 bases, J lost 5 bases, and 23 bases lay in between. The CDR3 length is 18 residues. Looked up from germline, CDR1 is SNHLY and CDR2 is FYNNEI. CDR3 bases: TGTGCCAGCAGTGATTGGGTGACAGGCGTTCCGGTGGATCAGCCCCAGCATTTT. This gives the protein CASSDWVTGVPVDQPQHF.

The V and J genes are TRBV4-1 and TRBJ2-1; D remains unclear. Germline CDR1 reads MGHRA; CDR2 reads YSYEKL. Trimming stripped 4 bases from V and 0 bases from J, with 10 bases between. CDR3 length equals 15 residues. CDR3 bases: TGCGCCAGCAGCCCGACTGAGAGCTCCTACAATGAGCAGTTCTTC. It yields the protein CASSPTESSYNEQFF.

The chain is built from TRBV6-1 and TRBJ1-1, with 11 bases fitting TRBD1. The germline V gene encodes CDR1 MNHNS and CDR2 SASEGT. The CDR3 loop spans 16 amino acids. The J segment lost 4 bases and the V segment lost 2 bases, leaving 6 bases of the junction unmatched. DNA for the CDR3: TGTGCCAGCAGTGAATTCTTAGGACAGGGGGCCACTGAAGCTTTCTTT. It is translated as CASSEFLGQGATEAFF.

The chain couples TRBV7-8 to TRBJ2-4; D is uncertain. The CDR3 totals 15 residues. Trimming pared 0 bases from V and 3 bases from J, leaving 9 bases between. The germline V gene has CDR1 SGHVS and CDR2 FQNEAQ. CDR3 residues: CASSLAPARKNIQYF. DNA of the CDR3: TGTGCCAGCAGCTTAGCTCCGGCCCGCAAAAACATTCAGTACTTC.

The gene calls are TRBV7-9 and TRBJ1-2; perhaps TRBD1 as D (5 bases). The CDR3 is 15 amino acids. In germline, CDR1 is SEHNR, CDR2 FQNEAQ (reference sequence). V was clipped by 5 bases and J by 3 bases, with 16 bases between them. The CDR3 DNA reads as TGTGCCAGCAGCCCCGGAAAGGGGTCTTACTATGGCTACACCTTC. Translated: CASSPGKGSYYGYTF.

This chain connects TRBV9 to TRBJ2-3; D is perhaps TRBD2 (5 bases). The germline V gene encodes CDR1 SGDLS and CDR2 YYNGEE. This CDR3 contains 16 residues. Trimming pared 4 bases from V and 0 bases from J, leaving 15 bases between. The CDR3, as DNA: TGTGCCAGCAGCCTCAGGACTGGCGCTAGCACAGATACGCAGTATTTT. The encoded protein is CASSLRTGASTDTQYF.

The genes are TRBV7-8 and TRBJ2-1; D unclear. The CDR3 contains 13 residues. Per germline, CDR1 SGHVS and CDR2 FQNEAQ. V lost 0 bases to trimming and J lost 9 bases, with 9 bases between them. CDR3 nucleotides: TGTGCCAGCAGCTTAGCCCCAGGTGCTGAGCAGTTCTTC. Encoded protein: CASSLAPGAEQFF.

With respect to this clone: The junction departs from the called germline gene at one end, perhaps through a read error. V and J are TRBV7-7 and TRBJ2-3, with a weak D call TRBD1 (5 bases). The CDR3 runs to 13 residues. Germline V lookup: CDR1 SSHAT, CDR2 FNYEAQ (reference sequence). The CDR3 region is CASSLRVRDTQYF. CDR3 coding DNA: TGTGCTAGCAGCCTCAGGGTCCGGGATACGCAGTATTTT.

The CDR3 nucleotides read TGTGCCAGCAGCAAAGGCGGGTCTGATTGCGAGCAGTACTTC. Translating gives CASSKGGSDCEQYF. The chain recombines TRBV21-1 with TRBJ2-7; no DNA check was done on the table's D call, TRBD2. TRBV21-1 is listed as a pseudogene. The CDR3 consists of 14 residues.

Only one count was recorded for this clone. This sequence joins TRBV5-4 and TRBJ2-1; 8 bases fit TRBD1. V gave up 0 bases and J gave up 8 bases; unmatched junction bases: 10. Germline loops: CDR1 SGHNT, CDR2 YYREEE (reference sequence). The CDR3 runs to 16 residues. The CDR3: CASSLARGRIVHEQFF. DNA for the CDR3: TGTGCCAGCAGCTTGGCCAGGGGGCGGATTGTCCATGAGCAGTTCTTC.

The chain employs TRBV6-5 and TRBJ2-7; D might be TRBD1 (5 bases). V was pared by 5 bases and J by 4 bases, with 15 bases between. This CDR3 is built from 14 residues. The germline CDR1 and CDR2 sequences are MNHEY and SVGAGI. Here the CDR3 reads CASSPRQTPYEQYF. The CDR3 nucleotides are TGTGCCAGCAGTCCCAGACAGACACCATACGAGCAGTACTTC.

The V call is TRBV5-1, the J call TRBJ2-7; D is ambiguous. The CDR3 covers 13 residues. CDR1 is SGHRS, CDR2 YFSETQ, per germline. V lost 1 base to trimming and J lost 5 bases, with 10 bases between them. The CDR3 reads CASSLILHNEQYF. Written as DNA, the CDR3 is TGCGCCAGCAGCTTGATTCTCCACAACGAGCAGTACTTC.

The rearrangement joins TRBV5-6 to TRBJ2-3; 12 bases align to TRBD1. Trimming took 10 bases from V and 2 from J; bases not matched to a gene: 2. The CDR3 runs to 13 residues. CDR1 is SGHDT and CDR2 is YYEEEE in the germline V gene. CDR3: CAGGQGATDTQYF. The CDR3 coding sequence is TGTGCCGGGGGACAGGGGGCCACAGATACGCAGTATTTT.

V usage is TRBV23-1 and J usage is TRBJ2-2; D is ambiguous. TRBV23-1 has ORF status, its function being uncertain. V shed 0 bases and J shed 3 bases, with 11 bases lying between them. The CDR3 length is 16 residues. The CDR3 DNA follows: TGCGCCAGCAGTCAATCCCCCGAATACTACACCGGGGAGCTGTTTTTT. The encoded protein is CASSQSPEYYTGELFF.

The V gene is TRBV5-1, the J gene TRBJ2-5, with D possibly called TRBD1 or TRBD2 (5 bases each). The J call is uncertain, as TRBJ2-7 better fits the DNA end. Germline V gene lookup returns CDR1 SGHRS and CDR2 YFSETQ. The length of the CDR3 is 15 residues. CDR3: CASSPTLGDSYEQYF. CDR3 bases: TGCGCCAGCAGCCCGACTTTGGGGGACTCCTACGAGCAGTACTTC.

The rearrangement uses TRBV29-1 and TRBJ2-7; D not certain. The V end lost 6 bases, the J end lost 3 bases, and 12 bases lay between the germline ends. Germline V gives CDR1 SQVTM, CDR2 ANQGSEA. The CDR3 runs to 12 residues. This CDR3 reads CSVADNSYEQYF. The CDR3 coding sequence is TGCAGCGTCGCTGACAATAGCTACGAGCAGTACTTC.

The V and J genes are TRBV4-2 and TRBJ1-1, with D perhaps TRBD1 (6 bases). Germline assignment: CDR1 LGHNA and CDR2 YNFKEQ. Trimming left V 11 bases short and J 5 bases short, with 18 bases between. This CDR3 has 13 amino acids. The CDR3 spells CACQGIGLTEAFF. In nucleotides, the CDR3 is TGTGCCTGCCAGGGGATCGGACTTACTGAAGCTTTCTTT.

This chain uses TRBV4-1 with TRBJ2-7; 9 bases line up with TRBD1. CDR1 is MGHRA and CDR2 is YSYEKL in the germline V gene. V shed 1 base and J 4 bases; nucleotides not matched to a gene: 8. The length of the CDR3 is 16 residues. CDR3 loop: CASSQAFMGQGYEQYF. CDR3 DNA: TGCGCCAGCAGCCAAGCGTTTATGGGACAGGGTTACGAGCAGTACTTC.

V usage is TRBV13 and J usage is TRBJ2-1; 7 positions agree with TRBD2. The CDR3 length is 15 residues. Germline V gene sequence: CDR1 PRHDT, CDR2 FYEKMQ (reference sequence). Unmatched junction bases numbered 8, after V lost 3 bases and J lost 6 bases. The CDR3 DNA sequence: TGTGCCAGCAGCTTGGGGAGGGCCCTCAGCAATGAGCAGTTCTTC. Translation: CASSLGRALSNEQFF.

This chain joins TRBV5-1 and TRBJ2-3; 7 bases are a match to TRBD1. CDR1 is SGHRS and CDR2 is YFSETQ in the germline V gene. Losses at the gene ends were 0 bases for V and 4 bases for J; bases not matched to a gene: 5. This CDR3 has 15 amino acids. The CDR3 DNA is TGCGCCAGCAGCTTGGGACAGGGATTACCAGATACGCAGTATTTT. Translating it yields CASSLGQGLPDTQYF.

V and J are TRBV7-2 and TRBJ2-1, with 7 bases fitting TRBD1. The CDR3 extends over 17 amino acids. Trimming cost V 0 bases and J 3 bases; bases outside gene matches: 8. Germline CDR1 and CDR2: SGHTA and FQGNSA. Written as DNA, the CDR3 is TGTGCCAGCAGCTTAGCGGTTCAGGGGGTTAACTACAATGAGCAGTTCTTC. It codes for CASSLAVQGVNYNEQFF.

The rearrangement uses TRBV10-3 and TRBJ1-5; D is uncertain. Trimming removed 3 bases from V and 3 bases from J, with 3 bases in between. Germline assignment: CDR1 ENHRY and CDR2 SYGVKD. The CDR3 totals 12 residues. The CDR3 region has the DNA TGTGCCATCAGTGATATCAATCAGCCCCAGCATTTT. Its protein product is CAISDINQPQHF.

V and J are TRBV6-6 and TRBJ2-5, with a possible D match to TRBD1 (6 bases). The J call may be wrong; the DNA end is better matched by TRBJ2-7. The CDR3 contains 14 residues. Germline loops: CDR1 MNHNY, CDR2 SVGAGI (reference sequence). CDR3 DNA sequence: TGTGCCAGCAGTTCCCGGGACAAATCCTACGAGCAGTACTTC. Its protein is CASSSRDKSYEQYF.

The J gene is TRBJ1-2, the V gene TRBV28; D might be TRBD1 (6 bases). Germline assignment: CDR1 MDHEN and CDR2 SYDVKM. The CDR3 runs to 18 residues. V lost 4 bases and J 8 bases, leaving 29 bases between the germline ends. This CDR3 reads CASSSPLVRDNRAGGYTF. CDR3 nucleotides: TGTGCCAGCAGTTCCCCATTGGTCCGGGACAACCGAGCGGGGGGCTACACCTTC.

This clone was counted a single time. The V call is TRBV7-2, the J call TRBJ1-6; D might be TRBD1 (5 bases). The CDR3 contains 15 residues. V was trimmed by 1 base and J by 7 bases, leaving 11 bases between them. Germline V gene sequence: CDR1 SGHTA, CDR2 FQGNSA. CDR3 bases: TGTGCCAGCAGCTTAGGGTCCGGGGGGAATTCACCCCTCCACTTT. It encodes CASSLGSGGNSPLHF.

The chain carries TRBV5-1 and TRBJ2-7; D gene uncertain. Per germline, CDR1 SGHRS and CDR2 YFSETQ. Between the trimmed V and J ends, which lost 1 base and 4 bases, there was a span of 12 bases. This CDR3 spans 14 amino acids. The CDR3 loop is CASSLPGNIYEQYF. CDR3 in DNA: TGCGCCAGCAGCTTGCCTGGGAACATATACGAGCAGTACTTC. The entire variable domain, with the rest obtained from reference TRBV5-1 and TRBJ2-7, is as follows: KAGVTQTPRYLIKTRGQQVTLSCSPISGHRSVSWYQQTPGQGLQFLFEYFSETQRNKGNFPGRFSGRQFSNSRSEMNVSTLELGDSALYLCASSLPGNIYEQYFGPGTRLTVT.

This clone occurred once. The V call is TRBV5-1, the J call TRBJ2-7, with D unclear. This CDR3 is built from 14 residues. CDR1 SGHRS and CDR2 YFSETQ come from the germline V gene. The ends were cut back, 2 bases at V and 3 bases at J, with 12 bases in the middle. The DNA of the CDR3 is TGCGCCAGCAGCTTTGAACCTAAGAGCTACGAGCAGTACTTC. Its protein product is CASSFEPKSYEQYF.

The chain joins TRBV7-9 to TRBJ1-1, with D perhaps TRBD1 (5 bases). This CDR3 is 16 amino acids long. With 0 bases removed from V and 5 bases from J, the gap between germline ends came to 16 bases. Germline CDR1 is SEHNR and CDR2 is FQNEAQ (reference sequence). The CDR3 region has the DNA TGTGCCAGCAGCTTAGCGCGGGGACCGGGGGGGACTGAAGCTTTCTTT. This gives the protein CASSLARGPGGTEAFF.